A single sample gave rise to the 2 T cell receptor beta chains below, sequenced in a study of OX40 agonist ivuxolimab in advanced cancers. Data came from immunoSEQ multiplex PCR; TCRdb stores just in-frame clones and leaves some out. Seen here are 60,000 to 70,000 clones, more than 80% observed once, and the top ten hold about 1.2%. The sequenced sample was CD4+ or CD8+ T cells sorted from blood, obtained in a trial of the OX40 agonist ivuxolimab. These receptor sequences come from an adult with an advanced solid tumor such as melanoma, head and neck, liver or kidney cancer.

This chain uses TRBV6-1 with TRBJ2-7; 12 bases map to TRBD2. This CDR3 is built from 14 residues. Per germline, CDR1 MNHNS and CDR2 SASEGT. Unmatched junction bases numbered 3, after V lost 3 bases and J lost 6 bases. The CDR3 loop is CASSETSGSFEQYF. CDR3 nucleotides: TGTGCCAGCAGTGAGACTAGCGGGAGTTTCGAGCAGTACTTC.

As for this clone: The same CDR3 arises from other DNA sequences in this sample as well. The chain employs TRBV7-2 and TRBJ2-7; D possibly corresponds to TRBD2 (6 bases). Per germline, CDR1 SGHTA and CDR2 FQGNSA. CDR3 length: 16 residues. The V gene lost 0 bases and the J gene lost 6 bases, with 18 bases spanning the gap. This CDR3 is CASSLAGLVGGLEQYF. The CDR3 region has the DNA TGTGCCAGCAGCTTAGCGGGTCTAGTCGGGGGTCTCGAGCAGTACTTC.